This TCR beta chain originates from a study of T cell repertoires in cytomegalovirus infection (dated by TCRdb to about 2019). As for the study more broadly: Recently identified HLA-C-restricted CMV epitopes, whose presentation resists viral immunomodulation, were targeted by peptide stimulations together with well-studied HLA-B-restricted epitopes. The HLA type of each donor mattered for the analysis, because public TCR beta signatures pointed to carriage of CMV infection along with the matching HLA type. What the study reported, not specific to this receptor: The ex vivo response was dominated by HLA-C-restricted CMV-specific TCR beta clonotypes, which also provided the single most frequent clonotype in two of eight donors. In both this cohort and an independent cohort of over 350 donors, the cumulative frequency of public TCR beta family members distinguished carriers of CMV infection plus the relevant HLA type.

This clonotype was counted a few times. The antigen this receptor binds is unknown. No base qualities exist here, and no much larger clone lies one base off it. This specimen's treatment or condition label, per the study, means: in vitro stimulation with specific CMV peptide epitopes to enrich CMV-specific T cells. Sequencing used an Illumina HiSeq 1500. TCRdb redid the processing of the public reads, applying fastp at Q25 and MiXCR, and retained in-frame beta chains. Duplicate CDR3 protein sequences are folded into a single record with the most common DNA and genes. The sample yields tens of thousands of distinct CDR3 sequences; around 20% were counted once. Of the sample, 60% to 75% is held by the ten largest clones. This sequence originates from a human donor in good health (CMV status not recorded). Some clones in this sample may be carry-over from other donors' samples. Sequencing was performed on CD8+ T cells from cultured PBMCs, taken from culture after CMV antigen stimulation.

The encoded CDR3 is CASSAFFGQGLGEQYF. Read as DNA, the sequence is TGCGCCAGCAGCGCTTTTTTTGGACAGGGCCTCGGCGAGCAGTACTTC. The chain uses TRBV4-1 and TRBJ2-7; 8 central bases correspond to TRBD1. CDR1 MGHRA and CDR2 YSYEKL were looked up in the germline V gene. Clipping removes 5 bases from V and 6 bases from J, with 15 as the unmatched junction base count. The CDR3, cysteine through phenylalanine, is 16 amino acids long. Only CDR3 DNA is held: 48 bases, read in frame from base 1.